The 21 T cell receptor beta chains listed next were all sequenced from one sample in a study of neurological immune-mediated disorders. TCRdb re-derived calls from the 5' RACE reads in MiXCR, one entry per CDR3 protein. The table records about 92,000 distinct CDR3 sequences, around 3.6% of them present only once. Sequencing input: PBMCs. The receptor set was obtained from a woman in her forties or fifties with multiple sclerosis.

This clonotype has a handful of counts. The gene calls are TRBV18 and TRBJ1-5; a possible D gene is TRBD1 (5 bases). The CDR3 has 16 amino acids. Germline assignment: CDR1 KGHSH and CDR2 LQKENI. The ends were cut back, 0 bases at V and 7 bases at J, with 16 bases in the middle. In nucleotides, the CDR3 is TGTGCCAGCTCACCACCGAATCCAGGGAAAAGGCAGCCCCAGCATTTT. Residues: CASSPPNPGKRQPQHF.

This clonotype was recorded many times. The chain couples TRBV5-1 to TRBJ2-5, with D maybe TRBD2 (5 bases). Germline-derived CDR1 and CDR2 are SGHRS and YFSETQ. This CDR3 is built from 15 residues. Trimming took 0 bases from V and 2 from J, leaving 11 bases between them. This chain's CDR3 is CASSLGPGDQETQYF. Written as DNA, the CDR3 is TGCGCCAGCAGCTTGGGGCCCGGGGATCAAGAGACCCAGTACTTC.

This clonotype was picked up many times. This chain joins TRBV6-5 and TRBJ1-2; 7 positions agree with TRBD1. The germline CDR1 and CDR2 sequences are MNHEY and SVGAGI. The CDR3 length is 13 residues. J gave up 4 bases and V 6 bases, and 5 bases lay outside the gene matches. The CDR3 DNA is TGTGCCAGCAGGTGGACAGGTTTCTATGGCTACACCTTC. Protein product: CASRWTGFYGYTF.

This clonotype has at least ten counts. The chain recombines TRBV12-3 or TRBV12-4 with TRBJ1-5, with 11 bases that match TRBD1. The CDR3 length is 14 residues. The junction had 2 bases not matched to a gene; V was cut back by 6 bases and J by 4 bases. The CDR3 DNA sequence: TGTGCCAGCAGCGGGACAGGGGGTAATCAGCCCCAGCATTTT. Protein sequence: CASSGTGGNQPQHF.

The chain combines TRBV10-3 with TRBJ2-1; 9 bases line up with TRBD1. The junction had 11 bases not matched to a gene; V was cut back by 9 bases and J by 5 bases. The CDR3 totals 15 residues. Looked up from germline, CDR1 is ENHRY and CDR2 is SYGVKD. The CDR3 DNA reads TGTGCCATTGCCTCCGGGACAGGGAGGAACAATGAGCAGTTCTTC. Its translation is CAIASGTGRNNEQFF.

This clonotype was seen at least ten times. The V and J genes are TRBV9 and TRBJ1-6, with D maybe TRBD1 (6 bases). Trimming shortened V by 3 bases and J by 11 bases, and 15 bases separated the two germline ends. This CDR3 has 14 amino acids. The V gene's germline CDR1 is SGDLS and CDR2 YYNGEE. This chain's CDR3 is CASSAPRGGAPLHF. Here the CDR3 DNA reads TGTGCCAGCAGCGCGCCCAGGGGAGGGGCACCCCTCCACTTT.

This clonotype was recorded at least ten times. This chain links TRBV10-3 with TRBJ2-7; the match to TRBD1 covers 9 bases. CDR3 length equals 15 residues. The J segment lost 6 bases and the V segment lost 3 bases, leaving 9 bases of the junction unmatched. CDR1 ENHRY and CDR2 SYGVKD come from the germline V gene. CDR3 coding DNA: TGTGCCATCAGTGAAGGGGGACAGGGAAAGGGCGAGCAGTACTTC. It encodes CAISEGGQGKGEQYF.

At least ten counts were recorded for this clonotype. The rearrangement joins TRBV7-6 to TRBJ2-1; no reliable D call. CDR1 is SGHVS, CDR2 FNYEAQ, per germline. The CDR3 loop spans 12 amino acids. Trimming left V 1 base short and J 11 bases short, with 9 bases between. The CDR3 DNA follows: TGTGCCAGCAGCTTAGGGGATCTAAAGCAGTTCTTC. Protein sequence: CASSLGDLKQFF.

This clonotype was seen at least ten times. The chain recombines TRBV27 with TRBJ1-6; 8 bases align to TRBD1. V lost 4 bases and J lost 10; bases outside the gene matches: 9. The CDR3 runs to 15 residues. The V gene's germline CDR1 is MNHEY and CDR2 SMNVEV (reference sequence). The CDR3: CASSSRQGLGSPLHF. For the CDR3, the DNA is TGTGCCAGCAGTTCTCGACAGGGGCTGGGGTCACCCCTCCACTTT.

This clonotype was counted many times. The chain recombines TRBV12-3 or TRBV12-4 with TRBJ1-1; D gene ambiguous. This CDR3 contains 14 residues. Trimming shortened V by 5 bases and J by 0 bases, and 10 bases separated the two germline ends. The DNA of the CDR3 is TGTGCCAGCAGTCCCCGGGTTCTGAACACTGAAGCTTTCTTT. The encoded protein is CASSPRVLNTEAFF.

This clonotype was found many times. V is TRBV7-2 and J is TRBJ1-1; TRBD1 matches 9 bases. Germline V gives CDR1 SGHTA, CDR2 FQGNSA. The CDR3 is made up of 14 amino acids. The J segment lost 5 bases and the V segment lost 7 bases, leaving 8 bases of the junction unmatched. The CDR3 region is CASNYRGPGTEAFF. The CDR3 DNA follows: TGTGCCAGCAACTACAGGGGGCCGGGGACTGAAGCTTTCTTT.

Ten or more counts support this clonotype. The CDR3 here is CASSKARGPPCGPLHF. CDR3 bases: TGTGCCAGCAGCAAAGCCCGGGGCCCTCCCTGTGGACCCCTCCACTTT. V usage is TRBV21-1 and J usage is TRBJ1-6. TRBV21-1 is a recognized pseudogene. The CDR3 is made up of 16 amino acids.

The table lists this clonotype with many counts. Here the CDR3 reads CASSLKGFGQPQHF. Here the CDR3 DNA reads TGTGCCAGCAGCTTAAAGGGGTTCGGGCAGCCCCAGCATTTT. This chain uses TRBV5-5 with TRBJ1-5; tentative D call: TRBD1 (5 bases). V was clipped by 2 bases and J by 7 bases, with 13 bases between them. The germline V gene has CDR1 SGHKS and CDR2 YYEKEE (reference sequence). The CDR3 contains 14 residues. Using reference TRBV5-5 and TRBJ1-5 for the parts outside the CDR3, the full variable domain is DAGVTQSPTHLIKTRGQQVTLRCSPISGHKSVSWYQQVLGQGPQFIFQYYEKEERGRGNFPDRFSARQFPNYSSELNVNALLLGDSALYLCASSLKGFGQPQHFGDGTRLSIL.

This clonotype was counted ten times or more. The chain carries TRBV20-1 and TRBJ2-4; 8 nucleotides agree with TRBD2. Germline lookup yields CDR1 DFQATT and CDR2 SNEGSKA (reference sequence). The length of the CDR3 is 18 residues. The CDR3 sequence: CRECGGRGGFLAKNIQYF. The CDR3 coding sequence is TGCAGGGAGTGTGGGGGTCGCGGGGGGTTTTTAGCCAAAAACATTCAGTACTTC.

This clonotype showed up many times. V is TRBV12-3 or TRBV12-4 and J is TRBJ2-2; TRBD2 agrees at 8 bases. After removal of 5 bases from V and 5 bases from J, the junction contained 10 bases not matched to a gene. The CDR3 is 16 amino acids. CDR3 region: CASSLSGGQKTGELFF. The CDR3 DNA follows: TGTGCCAGCAGTCTCTCGGGGGGGCAGAAGACCGGGGAGCTGTTTTTT.

In its sample, this clonotype was seen many times. The rearrangement joins TRBV20-1 to TRBJ1-2; a possible D gene is TRBD1 (5 bases). The CDR3 loop spans 13 amino acids. CDR1 DFQATT and CDR2 SNEGSKA come from the germline V gene (reference sequence). Trimming took off 3 bases at V and 1 base at J, with 9 bases between the two ends. The CDR3 reads CSASGRVNYGYTF. For the CDR3, the DNA is TGCAGTGCTAGTGGCAGGGTTAACTATGGCTACACCTTC.

Many counts were recorded for this clonotype. The chain links TRBV7-9 to TRBJ1-5; TRBD1 is a possible D gene (6 bases). V lost 5 bases to trimming and J lost 5 bases, with 7 bases between them. Germline CDR1 reads SEHNR; CDR2 reads FQNEAQ (reference sequence). This CDR3 is 12 amino acids long. The CDR3 bases are TGTGCCAGCAGCGCAGGGGATCAGCCCCAGCATTTT. It encodes CASSAGDQPQHF.

This clonotype came up many times. CDR3 protein: CASSLGVRGRAGNTIYF. CDR3 sequence (DNA): TGTGCCAGCAGCTTAGGTGTCAGGGGAAGGGCTGGAAACACCATATATTTT. V and J are TRBV7-6 and TRBJ1-3, with D maybe TRBD1 (6 bases). The germline V gene has CDR1 SGHVS and CDR2 FNYEAQ. CDR3 length equals 17 residues. V was shortened by 1 base and J by 2 bases, with 15 bases between the two germline ends.

At least ten counts were recorded for this clonotype. The rearrangement links TRBV20-1 to TRBJ2-2, with D perhaps matching TRBD2 (5 bases). CDR1 DFQATT and CDR2 SNEGSKA come from the germline V gene (reference sequence). The CDR3 is made up of 13 amino acids. V was trimmed by 7 bases and J by 2 bases, leaving 11 bases between them. The CDR3 sequence is CSVWTSNTGELFF. In DNA form, the CDR3 reads TGCAGTGTGTGGACTTCTAACACCGGGGAGCTGTTTTTT.

This clonotype was seen repeatedly, ten times or more. This rearrangement joins TRBV20-1 to TRBJ1-1; D remains ambiguous. There are 12 residues in the CDR3. Germline V gene data show CDR1 as DFQATT and CDR2 as SNEGSKA (reference sequence). The CDR3 nucleotides are TGCAATGCCCTCGAACAGAACACTGAAGCTTTCTTT. It is translated as CNALEQNTEAFF.

This clonotype was recorded many times. The chain recombines TRBV7-9 with TRBJ2-1, with D possibly called TRBD1 or TRBD2 (5 bases each). The germline V and J ends were trimmed by 5 bases and 9 bases, with 26 bases remaining between them. CDR3 length equals 17 residues. From germline, CDR1 is SEHNR and CDR2 FQNEAQ (reference sequence). CDR3 loop: CASSPLRGKAPRGEQFF. The CDR3 DNA follows: TGTGCCAGCAGCCCCCTTCGGGGCAAGGCCCCCCGTGGTGAGCAGTTCTTC.